These 26 T cell receptor beta chains came from one sample sequenced in a study of cytotoxic CD8 clonotypes in ibrutinib-treated CLL. Generated by immunoSEQ multiplex PCR, the TCRdb table keeps only in-frame clones and is missing some. The table has approximately 130,000 clones, 84% seen once. Sequenced material: PBMCs, taken after 24 months of ibrutinib treatment. Receptors originate from a human donor with chronic lymphocytic leukemia.

This rearrangement joins TRBV21-1 to TRBJ2-7; the table's D call of TRBD1 was not tested on the DNA. TRBV21-1 is a pseudogene segment. This CDR3 is 15 amino acids long. The chain's CDR3 is CASSSRDRYVPKQYF. The CDR3 DNA follows: TGTGCCAGCAGCTCCCGGGACAGGTACGTCCCAAAGCAGTACTTC.

This clone appeared a single time. This rearrangement joins TRBV7-7 to TRBJ2-7; unclear D gene. The germline CDR1 and CDR2 sequences are SSHAT and FNYEAQ (reference sequence). The CDR3 covers 14 residues. Trimming removed 1 base from V and 1 base from J, with 8 bases in between. The CDR3 coding sequence is TGTGCCAGCAGCTTAGGTGGGATTTCCTACGAGCAGTACTTC. Translated, it gives CASSLGGISYEQYF.

J is TRBJ1-2 and V is TRBV5-1; no clear D. Per the germline V gene, CDR1 is SGHRS and CDR2 is YFSETQ. V was shortened by 0 bases and J by 7 bases, with 25 bases between the two germline ends. The CDR3 totals 18 residues. This CDR3 is CASSLGFSSSSPMVGYTF. The CDR3 DNA reads as TGCGCCAGCAGCTTGGGTTTTTCGTCCAGCAGCCCGATGGTTGGCTACACCTTC.

J is TRBJ1-3 and V is TRBV5-1, with D perhaps TRBD1 (6 bases). The germline V gene has CDR1 SGHRS and CDR2 YFSETQ. V lost 0 bases and J lost 7, with 17 bases in between. This CDR3 contains 16 residues. DNA for the CDR3: TGCGCCAGCAGCTTGGGACCCCGGGGCGGGGGCAACACCATATATTTT. Translated, it gives CASSLGPRGGGNTIYF.

This chain connects TRBV5-6 to TRBJ1-2; D perhaps matches TRBD1 (5 bases). Trimming took off 1 base at V and 8 bases at J, with 9 bases between the two ends. This CDR3 is 12 amino acids long. The V gene's germline CDR1 is SGHDT and CDR2 YYEEEE. The CDR3 is CASSLRGSGYTF. DNA of the CDR3: TGTGCCAGCAGCTTGCGGGGCAGCGGCTACACCTTC. Together with reference TRBV5-6 and TRBJ1-2, the CDR3 gives the full variable domain: DAGVTQSPTHLIKTRGQQVTLRCSPKSGHDTVSWYQQALGQGPQFIFQYYEEEERQRGNFPDRFSGHQFPNYSSELNVNALLLGDSALYLCASSLRGSGYTFGSGTRLTVV.

This clone has a single count. The chain combines TRBV30 with TRBJ2-7, with 9 bases lining up with TRBD1. The CDR3 has 16 residues. Trimming cost V 0 bases and J 0 bases; bases outside gene matches: 6. CDR1 GTSNPN and CDR2 SVGIG come from the germline V gene (reference sequence). CDR3 sequence (DNA): TGTGCCTGGAGTGTTTGGACAGGGGCAAGCTCCTACGAGCAGTACTTC. Amino acid sequence: CAWSVWTGASSYEQYF.

This clone was counted once. The chain links TRBV9 to TRBJ2-1; the match to TRBD1 covers 12 bases. CDR3 length: 14 residues. CDR1 and CDR2 (germline): SGDLS, YYNGEE. The V segment lost 4 bases and the J segment 9 bases; nucleotides outside the gene matches: 5. CDR3 bases: TGTGCCAGCAGCCCGGGACAGGGGGCCGGTGAGCAGTTCTTC. Amino acids: CASSPGQGAGEQFF.

The chain is built from TRBV18 and TRBJ1-4; no firm D call. This CDR3 contains 14 residues. Germline CDR1 KGHSH, CDR2 LQKENI. V shed 2 bases and J shed 0 bases, with 4 bases lying between them. In DNA, the CDR3 is TGTGCCAGCTCACCAGCCGCAACTAATGAAAAACTGTTTTTT. Its protein is CASSPAATNEKLFF.

This CDR3 is CATSGRNQETQYF. CDR3 sequence (DNA): TGTGCCACCTCGGGACGGAATCAAGAGACCCAGTACTTC. The J gene is TRBJ2-5, the V gene TRBV7-2; D could derive from TRBD1 or TRBD2 (5 bases each). V was pared by 10 bases and J by 2 bases, with 14 bases between. CDR1 is SGHTA, CDR2 FQGNSA, per germline. There are 13 residues in the CDR3.

The chain recombines TRBV6-5 with TRBJ1-2; 7 bases are a match to TRBD1. Germline V gene sequence: CDR1 MNHEY, CDR2 SVGAGI. The length of the CDR3 is 14 residues. With 6 bases clipped from V and 2 bases from J, the junction kept 6 bases outside the gene matches. CDR3: CASRDRVRNYGYTF. CDR3 in DNA: TGTGCCAGCAGAGACAGGGTTCGGAACTATGGCTACACCTTC.

The chain combines TRBV7-3 with TRBJ2-1, with 10 bases fitting TRBD2. The CDR3 extends over 17 amino acids. Germline loops: CDR1 SGHTA, CDR2 FQGTGA. The ends lost 0 bases at V and 0 bases at J; junction bases unmatched: 2. This chain's CDR3 is CASSLTRTSGSYNEQFF. The CDR3, as DNA: TGTGCCAGCAGCTTAACGAGGACTAGCGGCTCCTACAATGAGCAGTTCTTC.

The chain has TRBV19 and TRBJ1-2; 8 nucleotides agree with TRBD1. V shed 6 bases, J shed 8 bases, and the junction held 5 bases outside the gene matches. The V gene's germline CDR1 is LNHDA and CDR2 SQIVND (reference sequence). This CDR3 has 12 amino acids. The CDR3 is CASRDRVSGYTF. CDR3 nucleotides: TGTGCCAGTAGGGACAGGGTGAGCGGCTACACCTTC.

A single count supports this clone. The genes are TRBV19 and TRBJ2-7, with D hard to call. Germline V lookup: CDR1 LNHDA, CDR2 SQIVND (reference sequence). Between the trimmed V and J ends, which lost 5 bases and 2 bases, there was a span of 16 bases. This CDR3 is 15 amino acids long. The CDR3 DNA sequence: TGTGCCAGTAGTTATCGGGCACCCAGAACCTACGAGCAGTACTTC. This translates into CASSYRAPRTYEQYF.

The rearrangement joins TRBV7-2 to TRBJ1-2; D is perhaps TRBD1 (6 bases). Germline CDR1 is SGHTA and CDR2 is FQGNSA. Between the trimmed V and J ends, which lost 5 bases and 0 bases, there was a span of 13 bases. The CDR3 extends over 15 amino acids. CDR3 amino acids: CASSRGADTNYGYTF. The CDR3 nucleotides are TGTGCCAGCAGCCGGGGGGCGGACACTAACTATGGCTACACCTTC.

CDR3 nucleotide sequence: TGTGCCAGCAGCCAGGGGGGGGTTGTAGCGGGCGAGCAGTACTTC. Translating gives CASSQGGVVAGEQYF. The gene calls are TRBV28 and TRBJ2-7; the D call may be TRBD1 or TRBD2 (7 bases each). Per germline, CDR1 MDHEN and CDR2 SYDVKM. This CDR3 has 15 residues. V lost 6 bases and J 6 bases, leaving 21 bases between the germline ends.

The gene calls are TRBV7-2 and TRBJ2-7; the D gene is possibly TRBD2 (5 bases). Trimming took 2 bases from V and 5 from J, leaving 7 bases between them. The CDR3 runs 12 residues. Looked up from germline, CDR1 is SGHTA and CDR2 is FQGNSA. The CDR3 loop is CASSLFGDEQYF. DNA for the CDR3: TGTGCCAGCAGCTTATTCGGGGACGAGCAGTACTTC.

This clone was recorded a few times. Other DNA sequences from this sample encode an identical CDR3 as well. The chain employs TRBV30 and TRBJ1-2; a weak D match, TRBD1 (5 bases). In germline, CDR1 is GTSNPN, CDR2 SVGIG (reference sequence). This CDR3 contains 14 residues. V gave up 2 bases and J gave up 0 bases, with 10 bases separating them. CDR3 sequence reads: CAWSPDSTNYGYTF. CDR3 nucleotides: TGTGCCTGGAGTCCAGACAGTACTAACTATGGCTACACCTTC.

The chain couples TRBV19 to TRBJ1-6, with unresolved D. Looked up from germline, CDR1 is LNHDA and CDR2 is SQIVND (reference sequence). CDR3 length equals 14 residues. The V end was cut by 3 bases, the J end by 7 bases, with 10 bases between. The CDR3 DNA reads as TGTGCCAGTAGTATGCGCCCGGAGAATTCACCCCTCCACTTT. This gives the protein CASSMRPENSPLHF.

This chain uses TRBV15 with TRBJ1-3; tentatively, D is TRBD1 (5 bases). V was trimmed by 4 bases and J by 2 bases, leaving 9 bases between them. The CDR3 has 14 amino acids. Germline CDR1 LNHNV, CDR2 YYDKDF (reference sequence). CDR3 amino acids: CATSIRTPGNTIYF. CDR3 sequence (DNA): TGTGCCACCAGCATAAGGACACCTGGAAACACCATATATTTT.

This clone was seen only once. The chain uses TRBV7-2 and TRBJ1-6; D is uncertain. With 1 base removed from V and 9 bases from J, the gap between germline ends came to 13 bases. This CDR3 contains 15 residues. Per germline, CDR1 SGHTA and CDR2 FQGNSA. The CDR3 here is CASSLVGDFGSPLHF. The CDR3, as DNA: TGTGCCAGCAGCTTAGTCGGGGATTTTGGTTCACCCCTCCACTTT. Drawing the rest from reference TRBV7-2 and TRBJ1-6, the complete variable domain is GAGVSQSPSNKVTEKGKDVELRCDPISGHTALYWYRQSLGQGLEFLIYFQGNSAPDKSGLPSDRFSAERTGGSVSTLTIQRTQQEDSAVYLCASSLVGDFGSPLHFGNGTRLTVT.

CDR3 loop: CASSEERIYEQYF. The CDR3 DNA is TGTGCCAGCAGTGAAGAGCGGATTTACGAGCAGTACTTC. V is TRBV2 and J is TRBJ2-7; possibly TRBD2 for D (5 bases). CDR3 length: 13 residues. Per germline, CDR1 SNHLY and CDR2 FYNNEI. V was cut by 1 base and J by 4 bases, with 8 bases left in between.

This chain links TRBV2 with TRBJ2-1, with 7 bases that match TRBD1. The CDR3 has 15 residues. V lost 5 bases, J lost 5 bases, and 9 bases stayed unmatched. CDR1 and CDR2 from the germline V gene are SNHLY and FYNNEI. Here the CDR3 reads CASSLQGLTHNEQFF. Here the CDR3 DNA reads TGTGCCAGCAGTTTACAGGGGCTGACACACAATGAGCAGTTCTTC.

There are a few counts of this clone. This sequence joins TRBV6-5 and TRBJ2-3; D may be TRBD2 (5 bases). CDR3 length equals 14 residues. The germline gives CDR1 MNHEY, CDR2 SVGAGI. Trimming shortened V by 2 bases and J by 9 bases, and 15 bases separated the two germline ends. The CDR3 is CASSYLDSQGTQYF. CDR3 nucleotides: TGTGCCAGCAGTTACCTGGACTCCCAAGGGACGCAGTATTTT.

The chain links TRBV30 to TRBJ1-5; D gene uncertain. Trimming took 2 bases from V and 0 from J, leaving 14 bases between them. This CDR3 has 16 residues. CDR1 is GTSNPN and CDR2 is SVGIG in the germline V gene (reference sequence). This CDR3 reads CAWSRPLGSSNQPQHF. The CDR3 nucleotides read TGTGCCTGGAGTAGGCCTTTGGGGTCTAGCAATCAGCCCCAGCATTTT. Filled out from reference TRBV30 and TRBJ1-5, the complete variable domain reads SQTIHQWPATLVQPVGSPLSLECTVEGTSNPNLYWYRQAAGRGLQLLFYSVGIGQISSEVPQNLSASRPQDRQFILSSKKLLLSDSGFYLCAWSRPLGSSNQPQHFGDGTRLSIL.

This chain connects TRBV14 to TRBJ2-1; perhaps TRBD1 as D (6 bases). Germline V gene lookup returns CDR1 SGHDN and CDR2 FVKESK. V was clipped by 2 bases and J by 10 bases, with 21 bases between them. The CDR3 length is 16 residues. This CDR3 reads CASSQIAGDPRGEQFF. Written as DNA, the CDR3 is TGTGCCAGCAGCCAAATCGCAGGGGACCCCCGTGGGGAGCAGTTCTTC.

J is TRBJ2-5 and V is TRBV4-3, with a possible D match to TRBD2 (5 bases). Germline V gives CDR1 LGHNA, CDR2 YSLEER. CDR3 length: 14 residues. V gave up 3 bases and J gave up 5 bases, with 13 bases separating them. This CDR3 reads CASSQRVVGETQYF. The CDR3 nucleotides are TGCGCCAGCAGCCAGAGGGTAGTAGGGGAGACCCAGTACTTC.